The 32 T cell receptor beta chains given below trace back to one sample, sequenced in a study of T cell responses to AZD1222 COVID-19 vaccine. The table came from immunoSEQ multiplex PCR; TCRdb's copy has only in-frame clones and leaves some out. Counted here are over 70,000 clones, roughly 87% occurring once; the ten biggest clones make up approximately 5.3%. The specimen was peripheral blood, collected 28 days after the second AZD1222 dose. These TCRs come from an adult who received the AZD1222 COVID-19 vaccine.

This chain uses TRBV7-9 with TRBJ2-2; the D gene is possibly TRBD1 (5 bases). The V gene lost 11 bases and the J gene lost 3 bases, with 19 bases spanning the gap. Looked up from germline, CDR1 is SEHNR and CDR2 is FQNEAQ (reference sequence). CDR3 length: 15 amino acids. The CDR3 region is CADQGISADTGELFF. DNA for the CDR3: TGTGCCGACCAGGGTATCAGCGCTGACACCGGGGAGCTGTTTTTT.

The chain couples TRBV11-2 to TRBJ2-7, with 7 bases matching TRBD1. V lost 1 base and J lost 3; bases outside the gene matches: 15. The CDR3 is 18 residues long. Germline V gene data show CDR1 as SGHAT and CDR2 as FQNNGV. CDR3 nucleotides: TGTGCCAGCAGCTTAGCGGGTGCAGGGGGTCGGCTCCGCTACGAGCAGTACTTC. Amino acid sequence: CASSLAGAGGRLRYEQYF.

This clone was picked up a small number of times. The chain recombines TRBV3-1 (or the pseudogene TRBV3-2) with TRBJ2-1; TRBD2 matches at 9 bases. CDR3 length: 20 residues. The ends lost 4 bases at V and 5 bases at J; junction bases unmatched: 21. Germline CDR1 LGHDT, CDR2 YNNKEL (reference sequence). The CDR3 loop reads CASSRYHSGGLVGFDNEQFF. The CDR3 nucleotides are TGTGCCAGCAGCCGATACCATAGCGGGGGCCTGGTGGGGTTTGACAATGAGCAGTTCTTC.

This chain uses TRBV7-2 with TRBJ1-1; 10 nucleotides line up with TRBD1. This CDR3 comprises 15 residues. Germline CDR1 and CDR2: SGHTA and FQGNSA. V shed 5 bases and J 1 base; nucleotides not matched to a gene: 4. The CDR3, as DNA: TGTGCCAGCAGCAGGACAGGGGGAGGGAACACTGAAGCTTTCTTT. Its translation: CASSRTGGGNTEAFF. Using reference TRBV7-2 and TRBJ1-1 for the parts outside the CDR3, the full variable domain is GAGVSQSPSNKVTEKGKDVELRCDPISGHTALYWYRQSLGQGLEFLIYFQGNSAPDKSGLPSDRFSAERTGGSVSTLTIQRTQQEDSAVYLCASSRTGGGNTEAFFGQGTRLTVV.

This chain links TRBV7-2 with TRBJ2-5; D gene ambiguous. Germline lookup yields CDR1 SGHTA and CDR2 FQGNSA. V lost 2 bases and J 4 bases, leaving 14 bases between the germline ends. This CDR3 comprises 15 residues. CDR3 amino acids: CASSLRLRTTETQYF. CDR3 DNA sequence: TGTGCCAGCAGCTTACGTCTTAGAACGACAGAGACCCAGTACTTC.

V and J are TRBV20-1 and TRBJ2-2; D remains unclear. The germline V and J ends were trimmed by 6 bases and 7 bases, with 9 bases remaining between them. CDR1 and CDR2 (germline): DFQATT, SNEGSKA (reference sequence). The CDR3 extends over 11 amino acids. For the CDR3, the DNA is TGCAGTGCATCGAGGAGCGGGGAGCTGTTTTTT. This gives the protein CSASRSGELFF.

This chain links TRBV5-6 with TRBJ2-3; weak D call: TRBD1 (6 bases). The ends were cut back, 0 bases at V and 3 bases at J, with 14 bases in the middle. The CDR3 has 16 amino acids. Germline loops: CDR1 SGHDT, CDR2 YYEEEE. DNA for the CDR3: TGTGCCAGCAGCTTGGGAGGCAGGGGATGGACAGATACGCAGTATTTT. Translated, it gives CASSLGGRGWTDTQYF. Together with reference TRBV5-6 and TRBJ2-3, the CDR3 gives the full variable domain: DAGVTQSPTHLIKTRGQQVTLRCSPKSGHDTVSWYQQALGQGPQFIFQYYEEEERQRGNFPDRFSGHQFPNYSSELNVNALLLGDSALYLCASSLGGRGWTDTQYFGPGTRLTVL.

This clone came up once. The chain has TRBV9 and TRBJ2-1, with no clear D. The germline V gene has CDR1 SGDLS and CDR2 YYNGEE. Trimming stripped 3 bases from V and 12 bases from J, with 10 bases between. The CDR3 has 11 amino acids. This CDR3 is CASSGFLGQFF. CDR3 in DNA: TGTGCCAGCAGCGGCTTCCTAGGGCAGTTCTTC.

The chain employs TRBV2 and TRBJ2-5; D might be TRBD1 (6 bases). Per germline, CDR1 SNHLY and CDR2 FYNNEI. The CDR3 is made up of 13 amino acids. V was clipped by 8 bases and J by 0 bases, with 10 bases between them. Here the CDR3 DNA reads TGTGCCAGCCGGGACAATAACCAAGAGACCCAGTACTTC. Translating gives CASRDNNQETQYF. Full variable domain (rest looked up from reference TRBV2 and TRBJ2-5): EPEVTQTPSHQVTQMGQEVILRCVPISNHLYFYWYRQILGQKVEFLVSFYNNEISEKSEIFDDQFSVERPDGSNFTLKIRSTKLEDSAMYFCASRDNNQETQYFGPGTRLLVL.

This CDR3 reads CASSTGQGYGQYF. CDR3 in DNA: TGTGCCAGCAGCACCGGACAGGGGTACGGGCAGTATTTT. The J gene is TRBJ2-3, the V gene TRBV5-6; TRBD1 matches at 9 bases. Per the germline V gene, CDR1 is SGHDT and CDR2 is YYEEEE. The CDR3 has 13 residues. The junction had 8 bases not matched to a gene; V was cut back by 4 bases and J by 11 bases.

The chain is built from TRBV5-1 and TRBJ2-3, with TRBD2 identical over 11 bases. The length of the CDR3 is 15 residues. J gave up 4 bases and V 4 bases, and 5 bases lay outside the gene matches. Germline CDR1 SGHRS, CDR2 YFSETQ. CDR3 nucleotide sequence: TGCGCCAGCAGCGGAGGGACTAGCGGCGCAGATACGCAGTATTTT. It yields the protein CASSGGTSGADTQYF.

The V call is TRBV6-2 or TRBV6-3, the J call TRBJ1-5; TRBD1 aligns across 9 bases. CDR3 length equals 15 residues. The germline CDR1 and CDR2 sequences are MNHEY and SVGEGT. V gave up 4 bases and J gave up 2 bases; unmatched junction bases: 3. CDR3 sequence reads: CASSLTGGGNQPQHF. For the CDR3, the DNA is TGTGCCAGCAGTTTAACAGGGGGCGGCAATCAGCCCCAGCATTTT.

This clone was found once. The chain's CDR3 is CASSLLLSTDTQYF. In nucleotides, the CDR3 is TGTGCCAGCAGTTTGTTATTAAGCACAGATACGCAGTATTTT. The rearrangement uses TRBV27 and TRBJ2-3; D uncertain. This CDR3 region has 14 residues. V was clipped by 3 bases and J by 0 bases, with 7 bases between them. Germline loops: CDR1 MNHEY, CDR2 SMNVEV (reference sequence).

This chain connects TRBV19 to TRBJ2-1; 11 nucleotides match TRBD2. Germline V gene lookup returns CDR1 LNHDA and CDR2 SQIVND (reference sequence). This CDR3 is 15 amino acids long. The ends lost 7 bases at V and 4 bases at J; junction bases unmatched: 6. In nucleotides, the CDR3 is TGTGCCAGTACCGATGGGACTAGCGGATACAATGAGCAGTTCTTC. Translated, it gives CASTDGTSGYNEQFF.

V gene TRBV7-9 combines with J gene TRBJ1-3; maybe TRBD1 (5 bases). The germline V and J ends were trimmed by 5 bases and 0 bases, with 14 bases remaining between them. The germline V gene encodes CDR1 SEHNR and CDR2 FQNEAQ (reference sequence). This CDR3 contains 16 residues. CDR3 amino acids: CASSPQGVFSGNTIYF. CDR3 DNA sequence: TGTGCCAGCAGCCCCCAGGGAGTCTTCTCTGGAAACACCATATATTTT.

This chain uses TRBV6-2 or TRBV6-3 with TRBJ1-1; D perhaps matches TRBD1 (5 bases). This CDR3 contains 13 residues. The V end lost 6 bases, the J end lost 8 bases, and 16 bases lay between the germline ends. Germline V gene data show CDR1 as MNHEY and CDR2 as SVGEGT. The CDR3 loop is CASSLGHRLEAFF. CDR3 sequence (DNA): TGTGCCAGCAGCCTCGGACACCGCTTAGAAGCTTTCTTT.

This clone was seen only a few times. The gene calls are TRBV24-1 and TRBJ2-7; tentative D call: TRBD2 (6 bases). Germline V CDR1 and CDR2: KGHDR, SFDVKD. CDR3 size: 16 residues. V was cut by 8 bases and J by 1 base, with 20 bases left in between. CDR3 residues: CATICRDLDRSYEQYV. CDR3 sequence (DNA): TGTGCCACCATTTGCAGGGACTTAGATAGGTCCTACGAGCAGTACGTC.

J is TRBJ2-7 and V is TRBV6-5; 12 positions match TRBD1. Germline loops: CDR1 MNHEY, CDR2 SVGAGI. This CDR3 has 14 residues. Germline trimming cut 6 bases from V and 6 bases from J; bases unmatched to any gene: 6. CDR3 amino acids: CASRGTGGSLEQYF. The CDR3 DNA reads as TGTGCCAGCAGAGGGACAGGGGGCTCCCTCGAGCAGTACTTC.

This chain connects TRBV6-5 to TRBJ1-1, with D unresolved. The CDR3 totals 13 residues. Germline V gene lookup returns CDR1 MNHEY and CDR2 SVGAGI. With 6 bases removed from V and 10 bases from J, the gap between germline ends came to 18 bases. In nucleotides, the CDR3 is TGTGCCAGCAGACGAGAGACACCTTGGGGAGCTTTCTTT. Amino acid sequence: CASRRETPWGAFF.

The CDR3 DNA follows: TGTGCTAAGAGAAATGCGAACACCGGGGAGCTGTTTTTT. Its translation: CAKRNANTGELFF. The rearrangement joins TRBV30 to TRBJ2-2; D not certain. The CDR3 sequence is 13 residues long. Looked up from germline, CDR1 is GTSNPN and CDR2 is SVGIG (reference sequence).

The gene calls are TRBV9 and TRBJ2-2; maybe TRBD1 (6 bases). Germline V gene lookup returns CDR1 SGDLS and CDR2 YYNGEE. The CDR3 runs to 15 residues. V was cut by 2 bases and J by 3 bases, with 11 bases left in between. In nucleotides, the CDR3 is TGTGCCAGCAGCGTGACACAGGGCCACACCGGGGAGCTGTTTTTT. Its protein is CASSVTQGHTGELFF.

About this clone itself: A junction end diverges from the germline sequence, so it may reflect a read error. The chain links TRBV10-3 to TRBJ2-7, with 8 bases aligning to TRBD1. This CDR3 has 13 residues. Looked up from germline, CDR1 is ENHRY and CDR2 is SYGVKD. The CDR3 reads CAIREGGQGDFDF. Here the CDR3 DNA reads TGTGCCATCAGGGAGGGAGGACAGGGTGACTTCGACTTC.

This sequence joins TRBV10-3 and TRBJ2-3; D possibly corresponds to TRBD2 (5 bases). V was clipped by 3 bases and J by 2 bases, with 6 bases between them. The CDR3 has 13 residues. Germline V gene lookup returns CDR1 ENHRY and CDR2 SYGVKD. The CDR3 region is CAISDRDTDTQYF. CDR3 DNA sequence: TGTGCCATCAGTGATCGGGACACAGATACGCAGTATTTT.

The chain uses TRBV11-2 and TRBJ1-4; 7 nucleotides line up with TRBD1. J lost 3 bases, V lost 4 bases, and 5 bases had no gene match. The CDR3 is 15 residues long. Germline CDR1 SGHAT, CDR2 FQNNGV. The CDR3 protein is CASSSRGLSNEKLFF. In nucleotides, the CDR3 is TGTGCCAGCAGCTCGAGGGGGCTTTCTAATGAAAAACTGTTTTTT. The whole variable domain, filled in from reference TRBV11-2 and TRBJ1-4, reads EAGVAQSPRYKIIEKRQSVAFWCNPISGHATLYWYQQILGQGPKLLIQFQNNGVVDDSQLPKDRFSAERLKGVDSTLKIQPAKLEDSAVYLCASSSRGLSNEKLFFGSGTQLSVL.

A single count supports this clone. The rearrangement links TRBV9 to TRBJ2-7; no reliable D call. Between the trimmed V and J ends, which lost 4 bases and 2 bases, there was a span of 10 bases. The germline V gene has CDR1 SGDLS and CDR2 YYNGEE. The CDR3 runs to 13 residues. For the CDR3, the DNA is TGTGCCAGCAGCCCAAGTCCCACCTACGAGCAGTACTTC. Amino acid sequence: CASSPSPTYEQYF.

This clone appeared once. V gene TRBV5-5 combines with J gene TRBJ2-2; 9 nucleotides match TRBD2. The germline V gene encodes CDR1 SGHKS and CDR2 YYEKEE (reference sequence). J was trimmed by 3 bases and V by 5 bases; bases with no gene match: 8. The CDR3 covers 16 residues. CDR3 region: CASSFGRTSDTGELFF. The DNA of the CDR3 is TGTGCCAGCAGTTTTGGTCGGACTAGCGACACCGGGGAGCTGTTTTTT.

The genes are TRBV6-1 and TRBJ2-5; 8 bases align to TRBD2. Germline V gene sequence: CDR1 MNHNS, CDR2 SASEGT. V shed 0 bases and J 5 bases; nucleotides not matched to a gene: 5. The CDR3 sequence is 15 residues long. The CDR3 is CASSEAAGGGETQYF. The CDR3 bases are TGTGCCAGCAGTGAAGCTGCGGGGGGAGGGGAGACCCAGTACTTC.

The chain links TRBV19 to TRBJ1-5; D call uncertain. In germline, CDR1 is LNHDA, CDR2 SQIVND (reference sequence). V was cut by 7 bases and J by 4 bases, with 8 bases left in between. This CDR3 contains 12 residues. The CDR3 nucleotides are TGTGCCAGTAATGAAGGTAATCAGCCCCAGCATTTT. The encoded protein is CASNEGNQPQHF.

The CDR3 DNA reads as TGTGCCAGCAGTCCCCTCAGCACAGATACGCAGTATTTT. Translated, it gives CASSPLSTDTQYF. The chain couples TRBV3-1 (or the pseudogene TRBV3-2) to TRBJ2-3; D gene ambiguous. CDR3 length: 13 residues. Germline V gene sequence: CDR1 LGHDT, CDR2 YNNKEL (reference sequence). Trimming pared 6 bases from V and 0 bases from J, leaving 7 bases between.

V and J are TRBV6-5 and TRBJ1-2; D gene uncertain. The CDR3 has 12 amino acids. The germline gives CDR1 MNHEY, CDR2 SVGAGI. Deletions cut 0 bases from V and 6 bases from J, with 5 bases between. This chain's CDR3 is CASSYSIDGYTF. The CDR3 coding sequence is TGTGCCAGCAGTTACTCGATAGATGGCTACACCTTC.

The rearrangement links TRBV5-1 to TRBJ1-4, with 7 bases fitting TRBD1. Germline CDR1 and CDR2: SGHRS and YFSETQ. The V segment lost 3 bases and the J segment 5 bases; nucleotides outside the gene matches: 4. The CDR3 runs to 14 residues. CDR3 sequence reads: CASSSQGQNEKLFF. The DNA of the CDR3 is TGCGCCAGCAGCTCCCAGGGACAGAATGAAAAACTGTTTTTT. Combining the CDR3 with reference TRBV5-1 and TRBJ1-4 gives the whole variable domain KAGVTQTPRYLIKTRGQQVTLSCSPISGHRSVSWYQQTPGQGLQFLFEYFSETQRNKGNFPGRFSGRQFSNSRSEMNVSTLELGDSALYLCASSSQGQNEKLFFGSGTQLSVL.

The chain recombines TRBV11-3 with TRBJ2-1, with 11 bases aligning to TRBD2. The CDR3 sequence is 17 residues long. Trimming at V came to 5 bases and at J to 5 bases, leaving 11 bases not matched to a gene. Germline V gene data show CDR1 as SGHNT and CDR2 as YENEEA. CDR3 coding DNA: TGTGCCAGCAGCCCACCGGGACTAGCGGATCAAAACAATGAGCAGTTCTTC. This translates into CASSPPGLADQNNEQFF.